These 7 T cell receptor beta chains share one sample of origin, sequenced in a study of T cells in Graves' hyperthyroidism and ophthalmopathy. Authors of the study amplified TCR beta CDR3 regions from RNA transcripts. The primer set for the first-round RT-PCR of the TCR CDR3 was HTBI. TCRdb re-called the multiplex PCR reads through MiXCR, storing one row per CDR3 protein. The repertoire holds about 290,000 distinct CDR3 sequences, with around 16% as singletons. Source material: blood. These receptors were taken from a young man with Graves' hyperthyroidism.

V is TRBV29-1 and J is TRBJ2-1; D remains unclear. V lost 4 bases, J lost 0 bases, and 10 bases lay in between. The CDR3 is made up of 14 amino acids. The germline gives CDR1 SQVTM, CDR2 ANQGSEA. DNA of the CDR3: TGCAGCGTTGTGCTGGGTAGCTCCTACAATGAGCAGTTCTTC. Amino acid sequence: CSVVLGSSYNEQFF.

This clonotype was observed at least ten times. V and J are TRBV24-1 and TRBJ1-2; 7 nucleotides align to TRBD1. The J segment lost 6 bases and the V segment lost 4 bases, leaving 7 bases of the junction unmatched. Germline values: CDR1 KGHDR, CDR2 SFDVKD. The CDR3 covers 14 residues. The CDR3 loop is CATSDSRGLDGYTF. In DNA form, the CDR3 reads TGTGCCACCAGTGACTCGAGGGGGCTGGATGGCTACACCTTC.

This clonotype was seen repeatedly, ten times or more. The rearrangement links TRBV6-1 to TRBJ1-1; a possible D gene is TRBD1 (5 bases). CDR1 is MNHNS, CDR2 SASEGT, per germline. The CDR3 contains 15 residues. V lost 6 bases and J lost 1, with 15 bases in between. DNA of the CDR3: TGTGCCAGCAGCACCGGGCAGGGCGGGAACACTGAAGCTTTCTTT. Amino acid sequence: CASSTGQGGNTEAFF.

Only a few counts were recorded for this clonotype. This chain connects TRBV3-1 to TRBJ1-4; D uncertain. Between the trimmed V and J ends, which lost 1 base and 6 bases, there was a span of 9 bases. Germline V lookup: CDR1 LGHDT, CDR2 YNNKEL (reference sequence). The CDR3 is 14 residues long. The DNA of the CDR3 is TGTGCCAGCAGCCAAGGGGTGTCGGATGAAAAACTGTTTTTT. It translates to CASSQGVSDEKLFF.

The chain combines TRBV20-1 with TRBJ1-3, with TRBD1 as a possible D gene (5 bases). CDR3 length: 14 residues. V was clipped by 6 bases and J by 6 bases, with 18 bases between them. Germline CDR1 reads DFQATT; CDR2 reads SNEGSKA (reference sequence). CDR3 sequence reads: CSAPPKGLINTIYF. DNA of the CDR3: TGCAGTGCGCCGCCCAAGGGGTTGATAAACACCATATATTTT.

This clonotype was picked up a small number of times. The chain couples TRBV29-1 to TRBJ1-5, with D possibly matching TRBD1 (5 bases). The CDR3 totals 13 residues. Trimming removed 5 bases at V and 7 bases at J, with 15 bases between. Per germline, CDR1 SQVTM and CDR2 ANQGSEA. The CDR3 is CSVQQEGYQPQHF. CDR3 sequence (DNA): TGCAGCGTTCAACAGGAAGGGTACCAGCCCCAGCATTTT.

This clonotype has a handful of counts. This chain uses TRBV11-2 with TRBJ2-1; perhaps TRBD1 as D (6 bases). The V gene lost 5 bases and the J gene lost 10 bases, with 15 bases spanning the gap. There are 13 residues in the CDR3. Germline V gives CDR1 SGHAT, CDR2 FQNNGV. CDR3 region: CASSRRQTGEQFF. As DNA, the CDR3 is TGTGCCAGCAGCCGACGCCAAACAGGGGAGCAGTTCTTC.